This TCR beta chain was recorded in a study of blood T cells in healthy people across ages. Study-level findings and limits: Greater diversity and more naive CD4+ cells were seen in long-lived donors than in aged donors.

Donors were healthy Caucasian individuals from Russia aged about 6 to 90. PCR was performed a second time for about 7 to 11 cycles using a sample-barcoded 5' primer and a J-beta primer mix. A single record per CDR3 protein comes from TCRdb applying MiXCR to the 5' RACE reads. The sample contains over 950,000 distinct CDR3 sequences, roughly 51% of which appear only once. A word on this clonotype: As yet, its antigen is unknown.

Sequences were obtained from blood. This clonotype was obtained from a woman aged 60-75 years in good health.

The CDR3 coding sequence is TGTGCCAGCAGGGGACAGGGTTATGATGAGCAGTTCTTC. Its translation is CASRGQGYDEQFF. This chain joins TRBV2 and TRBJ2-1; 9 positions match TRBD1. This CDR3 is built from 13 residues. The V gene's germline CDR1 is SNHLY and CDR2 FYNNEI. V shed 6 bases, J shed 8 bases, and the junction held 5 bases outside the gene matches.